This is a list of T cell receptor beta chains from one sample in a study of blood T cell repertoires in COVID-19. Only in-frame clones appear in the TCRdb table, and some are missing; sequencing was by immunoSEQ multiplex PCR. The repertoire holds approximately 300,000 clones, with around 90% as singletons. Sequencing was performed on peripheral blood. These receptors were obtained from a woman aged 40 to 50 with COVID-19, enrolled during active disease. The CDR3 runs from the conserved cysteine through the conserved F or W. The D gene is left open where the match is weak. Some rows mark clone size as missing; the rest say once, few, many or name a class of expanded clone.

J: TRBJ2-3
V: TRBV7-9
D: .
size: .
DNA: TGTGCCAGCAGCTTCCGCCGCACTGCATATAGGAGGCACACAGATACGCAGTATTTT
CDR3: CASSFRRTAYRRHTDTQYF

J: TRBJ1-3
V: TRBV28
D: .
size: .
DNA: TGTGCCAGCAAGTCAGGGGTTGCTGGAAACACCATATATTTT
CDR3: CASKSGVAGNTIYF

J: TRBJ2-7
V: TRBV19
D: TRBD2
size: .
DNA: TGTGCCAGTAGTAGAAGAGCGGGGGGTTCGACCTACGAGCAGTACTTC
CDR3: CASSRRAGGSTYEQYF

J: TRBJ2-5
V: TRBV18
D: .
size: .
DNA: TGTGCCAGCTCACCAAAGGGCCAGGGCGACGAGACCCAGTACTTC
CDR3: CASSPKGQGDETQYF

J: TRBJ1-2
V: TRBV7-2
D: TRBD1
size: few
DNA: TGTGCCAGCAGCTTAGGATGGCAGGGGGTACCGGGCTACACCTTC
CDR3: CASSLGWQGVPGYTF

J: TRBJ2-1
V: TRBV3-1/TRBV3-2
D: .
size: .
DNA: TGTGCCAGCAGCCAAGACAGGCAGACCTACAATGAGCAGTTCTTC
CDR3: CASSQDRQTYNEQFF

J: TRBJ2-7
V: TRBV2
D: TRBD2
size: .
DNA: TGTGCCAGCAGTGAGGGACTAGCGGGATACGAGCAGTACTTC
CDR3: CASSEGLAGYEQYF

J: TRBJ1-1
V: TRBV29-1
D: TRBD1
size: .
DNA: TGCAGCGTCGACTACAGGGGGACTGAAGCTTTCTTT
CDR3: CSVDYRGTEAFF

J: TRBJ2-1
V: TRBV9
D: .
size: once
DNA: TGTGCCAGCAGCGGAGGACTGATCATGGGCAATGAGCAGTTCTTC
CDR3: CASSGGLIMGNEQFF

J: TRBJ1-2
V: TRBV6-5
D: .
size: .
DNA: TGTGCCAGCAGTTACTCTTCCGGGACACTCTATGGCTACACCTTC
CDR3: CASSYSSGTLYGYTF

J: TRBJ2-3
V: TRBV18
D: .
size: .
DNA: TGTGCCAGCTCACCAAGTCCTCTAGCGACTTCAGATACGCAGTATTTT
CDR3: CASSPSPLATSDTQYF

J: TRBJ1-1
V: TRBV7-9
D: .
size: once
DNA: TGTGCCAGCAGCTTATACCTGTCTCTCGGGACTGAAGCTTTCTTT
CDR3: CASSLYLSLGTEAFF

J: TRBJ2-1
V: TRBV5-8
D: .
size: .
DNA: TGTGCCAGCAGCTTGCCCCCTTACTCCCAAGGGAGGAATGAGCAGTTCTTC
CDR3: CASSLPPYSQGRNEQFF

J: TRBJ2-1
V: TRBV30
D: TRBD1
size: .
DNA: TGTGCCTGGAGTGTACAGGGGGCTTACAATGAGCAGTTCTTC
CDR3: CAWSVQGAYNEQFF

J: TRBJ2-2
V: TRBV7-9
D: .
size: .
DNA: TGTGCCAGCAGCTTATCTCGTGGGAGCACCGGGGAGCTGTTTTTT
CDR3: CASSLSRGSTGELFF

J: TRBJ1-2
V: TRBV30
D: .
size: .
DNA: TGTGCCTGGAGTACTCCCCGGCGGGATAACTATGGCTACACCTTC
CDR3: CAWSTPRRDNYGYTF

J: TRBJ2-1
V: TRBV5-1
D: .
size: .
DNA: TGCGCCAGCATCGCCGGGACAACCGGTGATGAGCAGTTCTTC
CDR3: CASIAGTTGDEQFF

J: TRBJ1-6
V: TRBV10-3
D: TRBD1
size: .
DNA: TGTGCCATCAGCCGGGACAGGGTTTCACCCCTCCACTTT
CDR3: CAISRDRVSPLHF

J: TRBJ2-7
V: TRBV30
D: .
size: .
DNA: TGTGCCTGGAGTGGTACGTTACTACTCTACGAGCAGTACTTC
CDR3: CAWSGTLLLYEQYF

J: TRBJ2-3
V: TRBV27
D: TRBD2
size: .
DNA: TGTGCCAGCATGAGGAGGCGGGGGGGCCGGACAGATACGCAGTATTTT
CDR3: CASMRRRGGRTDTQYF

J: TRBJ1-4
V: TRBV3-1/TRBV3-2
D: .
size: .
DNA: TGTGCCAGCAGCCAAGCCCGGGGGGTTAGAGAAAAACTGTTTTTT
CDR3: CASSQARGVREKLFF

J: TRBJ2-3
V: TRBV27
D: .
size: .
DNA: TGTGCCAGCAGTTTCACAGGTGAGGGCACAGATACGCAGTATTTT
CDR3: CASSFTGEGTDTQYF

J: TRBJ1-1
V: TRBV7-9
D: .
size: .
DNA: TGTGCCAGCAGCTTAGGGGGAGGGCTCACTGAAGCTTTCTTT
CDR3: CASSLGGGLTEAFF

J: TRBJ1-5
V: TRBV19
D: TRBD1
size: .
DNA: TGTGCCAGTAGTAACAGGGGCAGGAATCTCAATCAGCCCCAGCATTTT
CDR3: CASSNRGRNLNQPQHF

J: TRBJ1-4
V: TRBV28
D: .
size: .
DNA: TGTGCCAGCAGTTTTAGGCAGGGTGGCTTGTTGTTTTTT
CDR3: CASSFRQGGLLFF

J: TRBJ1-4
V: TRBV5-4
D: .
size: .
DNA: TGTGCCAGCAGCTTAAACGTGGGGAGTGAAAAACTGTTTTTT
CDR3: CASSLNVGSEKLFF

J: TRBJ2-5
V: TRBV3-1/TRBV3-2
D: .
size: .
DNA: TGTGCCAGCAGCCAAGAGATCCGGGGTAAGACCCAGTACTTC
CDR3: CASSQEIRGKTQYF

J: TRBJ1-2
V: TRBV9
D: .
size: .
DNA: TGTGCCAGCAGCGTAGGGCCCGGACAGCCAGTGGAGGGCTACACCTTC
CDR3: CASSVGPGQPVEGYTF

J: TRBJ2-7
V: TRBV10-3
D: TRBD1
size: .
DNA: TGTGCCATCAGGGCAGCCAAGGACAGGGGTGGCTACGAGCAGTACTTC
CDR3: CAIRAAKDRGGYEQYF

J: TRBJ1-1
V: TRBV14
D: .
size: few
DNA: TGTGCCAGCAGCCAAGACAGGGTCACTGAAGCTTTCTTT
CDR3: CASSQDRVTEAFF

J: TRBJ1-1
V: TRBV5-6
D: .
size: few
DNA: TGTGCCAGCAGCTCAGGATCAGATTCTGAAGCTTTCTTT
CDR3: CASSSGSDSEAFF

J: TRBJ2-2
V: TRBV11-2
D: TRBD2
size: once
DNA: TGTGCCAGCAGCTTACGGACGGGAGGGCCCACCGGGGAGCTGTTTTTT
CDR3: CASSLRTGGPTGELFF

J: TRBJ1-1
V: TRBV3-1/TRBV3-2
D: TRBD1
size: .
DNA: TGTGCCAGCAGCCAGACAGGGGGCAACACTGAAGCTTTCTTT
CDR3: CASSQTGGNTEAFF

J: TRBJ2-2
V: TRBV7-2
D: .
size: once
DNA: TGTGCCAGCAGCCCAGCGATAACCAGGGGCGGGGAGCTGTTTTTT
CDR3: CASSPAITRGGELFF

J: TRBJ2-5
V: TRBV14
D: .
size: once
DNA: TGTGCCAGCAGCCAAGCTCTCCCAGAGACCCAGTACTTC
CDR3: CASSQALPETQYF

J: TRBJ2-3
V: TRBV28
D: .
size: .
DNA: TGTGCCAGCGGGGAGCCGGACAGATCCACAGATACGCAGTATTTT
CDR3: CASGEPDRSTDTQYF

J: TRBJ2-7
V: TRBV15
D: TRBD2
size: .
DNA: TGTGCCACCAGCAGAGCAGCGGGACCCACCTACGAGCAGTACTTC
CDR3: CATSRAAGPTYEQYF

J: TRBJ1-3
V: TRBV25-1
D: .
size: .
DNA: TGTGCCAGCAGTGAGCAAAGGACACCGCCAGGAAACACCATATATTTT
CDR3: CASSEQRTPPGNTIYF

J: TRBJ1-5
V: TRBV19
D: TRBD1
size: few
DNA: TGTGCCAGTAGTCCGACAGGGACGAGCGTCTCCCAGCATTTT
CDR3: CASSPTGTSVSQHF

J: TRBJ1-1
V: TRBV7-3
D: .
size: .
DNA: TGTGCCAGCAGACCGGGGGACACTGAAGCTTTCTTT
CDR3: CASRPGDTEAFF

J: TRBJ2-2
V: TRBV3-1/TRBV3-2
D: TRBD2
size: .
DNA: TGTGCCAGCAGCCAAGATGAGGGACTAGCGGAGACCGGGGAGCTGTTTTTT
CDR3: CASSQDEGLAETGELFF

J: TRBJ2-1
V: TRBV4-1
D: TRBD1
size: .
DNA: TGCGCCAGCAGCCATCTAGGGACAGGGAGGGATGAGCAGTTCTTC
CDR3: CASSHLGTGRDEQFF

J: TRBJ2-7
V: TRBV3-1/TRBV3-2
D: TRBD2
size: .
DNA: TGTGCCAGCAGCCCAACTAGCGGAGCCTCCTACGAGCAGTACTTC
CDR3: CASSPTSGASYEQYF

J: TRBJ2-1
V: TRBV19
D: TRBD1
size: .
DNA: TGTGCCAGTAGTGCGGGACAGGGGAAGTACAATGAGCAGTTCTTC
CDR3: CASSAGQGKYNEQFF

J: TRBJ2-5
V: TRBV9
D: .
size: .
DNA: TGTGCCAGCAGCGACCTTGGACGGGGTTACGGGACCCAGTACTTC
CDR3: CASSDLGRGYGTQYF

J: TRBJ1-2
V: TRBV5-8
D: .
size: .
DNA: TGTGCCAGCAGCTTGGCCGGGAGGGTTTACTATGGCTACACCTTC
CDR3: CASSLAGRVYYGYTF

J: TRBJ2-3
V: TRBV5-1
D: TRBD2
size: .
DNA: TGCGCCAGCAGCCCTATTCCCGGGACTAGCGGGGGTGTTGATACGCAGTATTTT
CDR3: CASSPIPGTSGGVDTQYF

J: TRBJ1-5
V: TRBV7-2
D: TRBD1
size: once
DNA: TGTGCCAGCAGCTTATGGGACCACAGGGGTAATCAGCCCCAGCATTTT
CDR3: CASSLWDHRGNQPQHF

J: TRBJ1-1
V: TRBV19
D: TRBD1
size: .
DNA: TGTGCCAGTAGTATAACAGGGGTTGGGACTGAAGCTTTCTTT
CDR3: CASSITGVGTEAFF

J: TRBJ2-5
V: TRBV25-1
D: TRBD2
size: once
DNA: TGTGCCAGCAGTGAAGGGACTAGCGGGAGATCAGAGACCCAGTACTTC
CDR3: CASSEGTSGRSETQYF

J: TRBJ2-5
V: TRBV9
D: .
size: .
DNA: TGTGCCAGCAGCCCCCCCCGGGAAAAGACCCAGTACTTC
CDR3: CASSPPREKTQYF

J: TRBJ1-2
V: TRBV12-3/TRBV12-4
D: .
size: few
DNA: TGTGCCAGCAGTTTCGCGGGGCATGGCTACACCTTC
CDR3: CASSFAGHGYTF

J: TRBJ2-7
V: TRBV28
D: TRBD1
size: once
DNA: TGTGCCAGCAGTCCCCCCCCAGGGGGAAGCGAGCAGTACTTC
CDR3: CASSPPPGGSEQYF

J: TRBJ2-3
V: TRBV6-2/TRBV6-3
D: .
size: once
DNA: TGTGCCAGCAGTTACCTAAACAGGCCAAAAACTAGCACAGATACGCAGTATTTT
CDR3: CASSYLNRPKTSTDTQYF

J: TRBJ1-5
V: TRBV18
D: .
size: once
DNA: TGTGCCAGCTCACCATCAGGGACAACCGATCAGCCCCAGCATTTT
CDR3: CASSPSGTTDQPQHF